This note documents a single T cell receptor beta chain sequence. What it binds is not known. These data originate in a study of CXCR3-negative and CXCR3-positive naive CD8 T cells. Study observations and caveats: Naive CXCR3-positive and CXCR3-negative cells shared TRBV-TRBJ usage; memory cells diverged. Memory CD8+ cells showed much lower diversity, while both naive subsets were comparably high. CXCR3-positive naive cells carried more hydrophobic TRB CDR3s than CXCR3-negative naive cells did.

This CDR3 region has 16 residues. Germline loops: CDR1 MNHEY, CDR2 SVGEGT. TRB cDNA libraries were made by UMI-labeled 5' RACE. TCRdb reanalyzed the 5' RACE reads, giving one entry per CDR3 protein sequence and no DNA. The sample table sets out under 150,000 distinct CDR3 sequences. The CD45RO-CCR7+CD27+CD95- phenotype denoted naive CD8+ T cells. This TCR was sampled from a human donor in good health. Some clones in this sample may be carry-over from other donors' samples. Sample: naive CXCR3+ CD8+ T cells from blood. Stated subset: CD45RO-CCR7+CD27+CD95- naive CD8+ T cells expressing CXCR3 (TNR3+). The V call is TRBV6-2 or TRBV6-3, the J call TRBJ1-1; TCRdb gives TRBD1 as the D gene, but with no DNA this cannot be confirmed. CDR3 sequence reads: CASSYLDSQPLAEAFF.